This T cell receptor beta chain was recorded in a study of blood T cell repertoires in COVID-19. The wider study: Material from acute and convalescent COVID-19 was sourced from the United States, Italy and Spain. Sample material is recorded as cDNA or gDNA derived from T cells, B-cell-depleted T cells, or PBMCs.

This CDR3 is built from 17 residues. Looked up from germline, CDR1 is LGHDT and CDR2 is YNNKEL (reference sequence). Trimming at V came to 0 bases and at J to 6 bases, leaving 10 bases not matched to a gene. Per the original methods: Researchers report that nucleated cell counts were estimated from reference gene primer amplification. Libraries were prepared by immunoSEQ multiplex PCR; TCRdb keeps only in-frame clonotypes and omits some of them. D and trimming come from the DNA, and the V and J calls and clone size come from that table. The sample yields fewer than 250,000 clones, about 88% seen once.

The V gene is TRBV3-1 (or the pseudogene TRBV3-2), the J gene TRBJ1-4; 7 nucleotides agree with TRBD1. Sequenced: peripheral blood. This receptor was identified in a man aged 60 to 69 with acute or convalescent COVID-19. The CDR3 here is CASSQDRSGRGDEKLFF. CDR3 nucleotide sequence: TGTGCCAGCAGCCAAGATAGGTCCGGCAGGGGGGATGAAAAACTGTTTTTT.